This T cell receptor beta chain was identified during a study of patients and donors after allogeneic stem cell transplantation. MiXCR, applied by TCRdb to the RT-PCR reads, yields one record per CDR3 protein. The sample has about 210,000 distinct CDR3 sequences; roughly two fifths are singletons. The CDR3 is 9 amino acids. CDR1 is DFQATT and CDR2 is SNEGSKA in the germline V gene (reference sequence). Sequencing was performed on blood, either unsorted or a sorted T cell fraction (not recorded which). The TCR originated in a human donor who was either an allogeneic HSCT recipient or a stem cell or donor lymphocyte infusion donor (not recorded which). It is not recorded whose cells these are; they may come from a transplant donor. The chain is built from TRBV20-1 and TRBJ2-1; D is unclear. CDR3 protein: CSVANEQFF. CDR3 nucleotide sequence: TGCAGCGTTGCGAATGAGCAGTTCTTC.